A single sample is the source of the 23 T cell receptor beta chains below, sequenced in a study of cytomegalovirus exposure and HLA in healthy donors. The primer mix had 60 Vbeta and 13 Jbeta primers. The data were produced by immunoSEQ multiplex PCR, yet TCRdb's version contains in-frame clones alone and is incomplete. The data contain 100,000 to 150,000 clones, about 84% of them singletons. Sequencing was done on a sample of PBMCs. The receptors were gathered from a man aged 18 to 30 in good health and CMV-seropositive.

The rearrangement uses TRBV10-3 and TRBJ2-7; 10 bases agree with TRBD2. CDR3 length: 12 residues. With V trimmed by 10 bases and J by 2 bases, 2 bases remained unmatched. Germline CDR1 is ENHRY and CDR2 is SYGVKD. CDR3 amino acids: CATLAGAYEQYF. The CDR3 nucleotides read TGTGCCACCCTAGCGGGAGCCTACGAGCAGTACTTC.

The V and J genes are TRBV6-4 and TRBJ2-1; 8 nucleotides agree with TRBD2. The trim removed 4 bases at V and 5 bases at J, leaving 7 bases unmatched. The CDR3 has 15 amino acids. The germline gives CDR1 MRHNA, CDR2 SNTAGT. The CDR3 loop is CASSVESGSNNEQFF. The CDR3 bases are TGTGCCAGCAGTGTCGAGAGCGGGAGTAACAATGAGCAGTTCTTC.

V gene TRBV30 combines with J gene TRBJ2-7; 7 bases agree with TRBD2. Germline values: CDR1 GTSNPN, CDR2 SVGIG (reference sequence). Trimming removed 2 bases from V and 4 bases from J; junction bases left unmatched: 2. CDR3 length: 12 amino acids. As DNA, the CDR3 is TGTGCCTGGAGTATCGGGGGGTACGAGCAGTACTTC. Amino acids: CAWSIGGYEQYF. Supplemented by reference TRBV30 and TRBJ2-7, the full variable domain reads SQTIHQWPATLVQPVGSPLSLECTVEGTSNPNLYWYRQAAGRGLQLLFYSVGIGQISSEVPQNLSASRPQDRQFILSSKKLLLSDSGFYLCAWSIGGYEQYFGPGTRLTVT.

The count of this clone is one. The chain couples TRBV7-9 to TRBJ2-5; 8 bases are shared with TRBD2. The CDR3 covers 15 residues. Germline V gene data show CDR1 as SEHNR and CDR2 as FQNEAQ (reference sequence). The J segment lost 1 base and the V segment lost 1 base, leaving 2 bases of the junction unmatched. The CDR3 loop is CASSLVRGAQETQYF. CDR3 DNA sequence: TGTGCCAGCAGCTTAGTGCGGGGGGCCCAAGAGACCCAGTACTTC. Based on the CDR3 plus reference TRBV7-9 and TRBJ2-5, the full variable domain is DTGVSQNPRHKITKRGQNVTFRCDPISEHNRLYWYRQTLGQGPEFLTYFQNEAQLEKSRLLSDRFSAERPKGSFSTLEIQRTEQGDSAMYLCASSLVRGAQETQYFGPGTRLLVL.

CDR3: CAWRRQGMSTEAFF. The CDR3 nucleotides read TGTGCCTGGAGGAGACAGGGGATGAGCACTGAAGCTTTCTTT. The chain links TRBV30 to TRBJ1-1; 8 positions match TRBD1. The germline gives CDR1 GTSNPN, CDR2 SVGIG (reference sequence). The V and J ends lost 3 bases and 4 bases, in that order; junction bases with no gene match: 7. The CDR3 runs 14 residues.

CDR3 loop: CASSLPGREARGYTF. The CDR3 nucleotides are TGTGCCAGCAGCTTGCCGGGACGGGAGGCCCGAGGCTACACCTTC. V usage is TRBV5-6 and J usage is TRBJ1-2, with D tentatively TRBD1 (5 bases). The germline V and J ends were trimmed by 1 base and 8 bases, with 18 bases remaining between them. The germline gives CDR1 SGHDT, CDR2 YYEEEE. CDR3 length: 15 amino acids. Full variable domain (outside the CDR3, taken from reference TRBV5-6 and TRBJ1-2): DAGVTQSPTHLIKTRGQQVTLRCSPKSGHDTVSWYQQALGQGPQFIFQYYEEEERQRGNFPDRFSGHQFPNYSSELNVNALLLGDSALYLCASSLPGREARGYTFGSGTRLTVV.

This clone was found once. The CDR3 nucleotides read TGTGCCACCAGCAGAGCTCACAGCAATTCTGCCAATGAGCAGTTCTTC. Its translation: CATSRAHSNSANEQFF. J is TRBJ2-1 and V is TRBV15; the D is unclear. Germline loops: CDR1 LNHNV, CDR2 YYDKDF (reference sequence). Trimming stripped 1 base from V and 6 bases from J, with 16 bases between. The length of the CDR3 is 16 residues.

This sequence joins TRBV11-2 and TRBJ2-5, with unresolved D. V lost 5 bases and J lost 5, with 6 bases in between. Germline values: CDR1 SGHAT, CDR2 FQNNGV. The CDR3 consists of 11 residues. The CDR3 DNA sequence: TGTGCCAGCAGCCGAGCGGAGACCCAGTACTTC. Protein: CASSRAETQYF.

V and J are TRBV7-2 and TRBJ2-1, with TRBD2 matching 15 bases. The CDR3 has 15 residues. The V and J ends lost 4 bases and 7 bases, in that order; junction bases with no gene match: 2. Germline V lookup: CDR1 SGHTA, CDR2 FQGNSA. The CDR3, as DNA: TGTGCCAGCAGCTATGGACTAGCGGGAGGGAATGAGCAGTTCTTC. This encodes CASSYGLAGGNEQFF.

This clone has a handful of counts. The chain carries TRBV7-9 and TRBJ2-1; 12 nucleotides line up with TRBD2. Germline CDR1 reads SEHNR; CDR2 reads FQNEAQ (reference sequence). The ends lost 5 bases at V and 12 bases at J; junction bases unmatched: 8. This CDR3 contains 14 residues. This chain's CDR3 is CASSGGTSGWGQFF. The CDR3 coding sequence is TGTGCCAGCAGCGGCGGGACTAGCGGGTGGGGGCAGTTCTTC.

CDR3 nucleotides: TGTGCCAGCAGATATACAGGAGCCTCCTACGAGCAGTACTTC. As protein: CASRYTGASYEQYF. The rearrangement uses TRBV6-5 and TRBJ2-7, with D possibly TRBD1 on 5 matching bases. This CDR3 is 14 amino acids long. The ends were cut back, 6 bases at V and 0 bases at J, with 12 bases in the middle. Germline V gene data show CDR1 as MNHEY and CDR2 as SVGAGI.

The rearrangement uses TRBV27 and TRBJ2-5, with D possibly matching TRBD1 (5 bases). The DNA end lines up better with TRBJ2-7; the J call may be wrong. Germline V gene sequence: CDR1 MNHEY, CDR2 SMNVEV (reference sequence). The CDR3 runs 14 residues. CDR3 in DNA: TGTGCCAGCAGTAGACAGTACCCCGCTTACGAGCAGTACTTC. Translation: CASSRQYPAYEQYF.

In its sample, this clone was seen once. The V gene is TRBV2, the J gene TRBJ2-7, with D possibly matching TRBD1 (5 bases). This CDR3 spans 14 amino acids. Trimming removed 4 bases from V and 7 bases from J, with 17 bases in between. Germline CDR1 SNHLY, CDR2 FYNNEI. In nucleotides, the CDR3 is TGTGCCAGCAGTGCTCAGGGATATGATGGGGAGCAGTACTTC. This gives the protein CASSAQGYDGEQYF.

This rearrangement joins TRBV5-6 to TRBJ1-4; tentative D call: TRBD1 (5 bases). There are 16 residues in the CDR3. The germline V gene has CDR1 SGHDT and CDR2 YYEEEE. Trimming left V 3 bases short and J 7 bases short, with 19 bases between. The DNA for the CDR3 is TGTGCCAGCAGCTCGGTAGATGTCAGGGTGGGTGAAAAACTGTTTTTT. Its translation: CASSSVDVRVGEKLFF.

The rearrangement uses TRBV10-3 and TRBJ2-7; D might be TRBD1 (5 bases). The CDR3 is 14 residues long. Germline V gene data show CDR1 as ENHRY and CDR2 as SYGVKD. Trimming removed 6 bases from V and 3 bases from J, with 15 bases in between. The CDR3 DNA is TGTGCCATCAGGGACGACAGCCTCAACTACGAGCAGTACTTC. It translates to CAIRDDSLNYEQYF.

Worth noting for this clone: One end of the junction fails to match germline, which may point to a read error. CDR3 amino acids: CATNSGTGGSGANVPTF. For the CDR3, the DNA is TGTGCCACCAATTCGGGGACAGGGGGATCTGGGGCCAACGTCCCGACTTTC. This chain joins TRBV15 and TRBJ2-6; 11 bases are a match to TRBD1. CDR3 length equals 17 residues. Looked up from germline, CDR1 is LNHNV and CDR2 is YYDKDF (reference sequence).

The CDR3 DNA reads as TGTGCCAGCAGCTCCATGACAGGTAACCCTGAAGCTTTCTTT. Amino acid sequence: CASSSMTGNPEAFF. The chain uses TRBV7-2 and TRBJ1-1, with a tentative D call TRBD1 (6 bases). Germline V CDR1 and CDR2: SGHTA, FQGNSA. Trimming shortened V by 4 bases and J by 6 bases, and 15 bases separated the two germline ends. The CDR3 runs to 14 residues.

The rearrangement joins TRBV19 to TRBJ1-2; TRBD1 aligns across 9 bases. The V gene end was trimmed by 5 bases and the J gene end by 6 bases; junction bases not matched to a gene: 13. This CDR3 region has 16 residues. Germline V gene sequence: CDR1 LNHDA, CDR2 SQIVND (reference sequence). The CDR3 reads CASSRDRAHMGDGYTF. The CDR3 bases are TGTGCCAGTAGTCGGGACAGGGCCCATATGGGCGATGGCTACACCTTC.

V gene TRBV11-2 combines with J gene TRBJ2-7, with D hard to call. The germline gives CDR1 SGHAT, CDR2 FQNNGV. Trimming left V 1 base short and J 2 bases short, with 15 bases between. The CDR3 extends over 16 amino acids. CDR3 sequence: CASSLGAGIDAYEQYF. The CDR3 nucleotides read TGTGCCAGCAGCTTAGGGGCTGGAATCGACGCCTACGAGCAGTACTTC.

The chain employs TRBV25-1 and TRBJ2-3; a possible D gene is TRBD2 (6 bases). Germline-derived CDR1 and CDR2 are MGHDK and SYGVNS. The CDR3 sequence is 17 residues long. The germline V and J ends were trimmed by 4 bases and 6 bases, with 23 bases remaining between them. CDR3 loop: CASSAGDGGKFHDTQYF. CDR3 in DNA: TGTGCCAGCAGTGCTGGGGATGGGGGGAAATTCCACGATACGCAGTATTTT.

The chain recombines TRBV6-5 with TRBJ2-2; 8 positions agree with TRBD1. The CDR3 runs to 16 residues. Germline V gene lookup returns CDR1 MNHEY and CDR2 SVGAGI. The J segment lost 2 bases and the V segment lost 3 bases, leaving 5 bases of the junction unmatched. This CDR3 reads CASSYRAGGNTGELFF. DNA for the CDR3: TGTGCCAGCAGTTATAGGGCAGGGGGCAACACCGGGGAGCTGTTTTTT.

The CDR3 sequence: CASSLGAGGHNSPLHF. CDR3 in DNA: TGTGCCAGCAGCTTAGGGGCAGGGGGCCATAATTCACCCCTCCACTTT. V and J are TRBV7-8 and TRBJ1-6, with 8 bases identical to TRBD1. V was clipped by 1 base and J by 5 bases; unmatched bases: 4. This CDR3 spans 16 amino acids. Looked up from germline, CDR1 is SGHVS and CDR2 is FQNEAQ.

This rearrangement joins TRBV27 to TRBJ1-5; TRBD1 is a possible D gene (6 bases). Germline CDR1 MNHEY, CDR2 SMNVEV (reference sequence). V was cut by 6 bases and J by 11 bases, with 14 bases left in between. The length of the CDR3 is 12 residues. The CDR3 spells CASRGAGGAQHF. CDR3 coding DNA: TGTGCCAGCAGGGGGGCCGGTGGGGCCCAGCATTTT.